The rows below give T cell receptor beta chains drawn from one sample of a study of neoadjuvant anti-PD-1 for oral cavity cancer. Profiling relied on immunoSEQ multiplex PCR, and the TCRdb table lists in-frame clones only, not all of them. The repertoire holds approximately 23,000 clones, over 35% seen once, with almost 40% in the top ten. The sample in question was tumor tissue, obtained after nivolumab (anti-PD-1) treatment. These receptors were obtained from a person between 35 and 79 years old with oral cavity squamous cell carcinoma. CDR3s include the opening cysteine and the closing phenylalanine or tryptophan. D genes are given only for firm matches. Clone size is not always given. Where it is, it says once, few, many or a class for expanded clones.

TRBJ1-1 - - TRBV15 CATSLSNQNTEAFF TGTGCCACCAGCCTATCTAATCAGAACACTGAAGCTTTCTTT
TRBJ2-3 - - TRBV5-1 CASSLEDKSADTQYF TGCGCCAGCAGCTTGGAAGATAAATCAGCAGATACGCAGTATTTT
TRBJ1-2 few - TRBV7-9 CASSIQQGSYGYTF TGTGCCAGCAGCATCCAACAGGGTAGCTATGGCTACACCTTC
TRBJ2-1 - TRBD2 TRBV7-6 CASSLGGGALGNEQFF TGTGCCAGCAGCTTGGGCGGGGGGGCTTTGGGGAATGAGCAGTTCTTC
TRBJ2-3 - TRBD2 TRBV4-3 CASSPDLSGGPIYTQYF TGCGCCAGCAGCCCCGACCTTAGCGGGGGGCCTATATATACGCAGTATTTT
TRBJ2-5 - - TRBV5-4 CASSLGLGTGETQYF TGTGCCAGCAGCTTGGGCCTAGGGACGGGGGAGACCCAGTACTTC
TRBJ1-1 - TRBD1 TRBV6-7 CAGDRTMNTEAFF TGTGCCGGGGACAGGACAATGAACACTGAAGCTTTCTTT
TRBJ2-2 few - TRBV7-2 CASSRLVSSAGELFF TGTGCCAGCAGCCGACTAGTGTCATCGGCCGGGGAGCTGTTTTTT
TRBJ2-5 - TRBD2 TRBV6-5 CASSSPAGGGETQYF TGTGCCAGCAGTTCCCCCGCGGGGGGAGGTGAGACCCAGTACTTC
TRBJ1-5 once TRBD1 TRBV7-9 CASSSGQGNNQPQHF TGTGCCAGCAGCTCTGGACAGGGGAACAATCAGCCCCAGCATTTT
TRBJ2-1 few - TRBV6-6 CASSTRGSYNEQFF TGTGCCAGCAGTACCCGGGGCTCCTACAATGAGCAGTTCTTC
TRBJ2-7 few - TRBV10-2 CASSDKGYYEQYF TGCGCCAGCAGTGACAAGGGCTACTACGAGCAGTACTTC
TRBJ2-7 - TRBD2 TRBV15 CATSRDPTSVGEQYF TGTGCCACCAGCAGAGATCCCACTAGCGTGGGCGAGCAGTACTTC
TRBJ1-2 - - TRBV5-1 CASSSMQGYGYTF TGCGCCAGCTCAAGTATGCAGGGCTATGGCTACACCTTC
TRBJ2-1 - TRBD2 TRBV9 CASSEAGGVYNEQFF TGTGCCAGCAGCGAAGCGGGGGGGGTTTACAATGAGCAGTTCTTC
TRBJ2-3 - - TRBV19 CASSIRGGDTDTQYF TGTGCCAGTAGTATAAGGGGGGGCGACACAGATACGCAGTATTTT
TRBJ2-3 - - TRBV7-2 CASSRAGASTDTQYF TGTGCCAGCAGCAGGGCGGGGGCTAGCACAGATACGCAGTATTTT
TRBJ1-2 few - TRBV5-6 CASSPGSYGYTF TGTGCCAGCAGCCCGGGCAGCTATGGCTACACCTTC
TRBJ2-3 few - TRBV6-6 CASSYSKLSGTDTQYF TGTGCCAGCAGTTACTCGAAATTGTCAGGCACAGATACGCAGTATTTT
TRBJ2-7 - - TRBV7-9 CASSLAGIPYEQYF TGTGCCAGCAGCTTAGCGGGGATTCCCTACGAGCAGTACTTC
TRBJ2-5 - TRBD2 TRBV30 CAWSGGGEETQYF TGTGCCTGGAGTGGGGGGGGAGAAGAGACCCAGTACTTC
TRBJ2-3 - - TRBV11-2 CASSPEIFRDPNTQYF TGTGCCAGCAGCCCTGAAATTTTCCGGGACCCGAATACGCAGTATTTT
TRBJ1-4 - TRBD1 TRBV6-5 CASSYLNRDRGRKLFF TGTGCCAGCAGTTACCTAAACCGGGACAGGGGGCGAAAACTGTTTTTT
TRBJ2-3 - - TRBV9 CASSGTGTTDTQYF TGTGCCAGCAGCGGGACCGGGACAACAGATACGCAGTATTTT
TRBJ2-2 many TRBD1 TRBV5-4 CASSRPGQGASGELFF TGTGCCAGCAGCCGACCGGGACAGGGGGCCTCCGGGGAGCTGTTTTTT
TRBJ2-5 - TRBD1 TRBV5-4 CASSLDNRGPKTQYF TGTGCCAGCAGCTTGGATAACAGGGGGCCGAAGACCCAGTACTTC